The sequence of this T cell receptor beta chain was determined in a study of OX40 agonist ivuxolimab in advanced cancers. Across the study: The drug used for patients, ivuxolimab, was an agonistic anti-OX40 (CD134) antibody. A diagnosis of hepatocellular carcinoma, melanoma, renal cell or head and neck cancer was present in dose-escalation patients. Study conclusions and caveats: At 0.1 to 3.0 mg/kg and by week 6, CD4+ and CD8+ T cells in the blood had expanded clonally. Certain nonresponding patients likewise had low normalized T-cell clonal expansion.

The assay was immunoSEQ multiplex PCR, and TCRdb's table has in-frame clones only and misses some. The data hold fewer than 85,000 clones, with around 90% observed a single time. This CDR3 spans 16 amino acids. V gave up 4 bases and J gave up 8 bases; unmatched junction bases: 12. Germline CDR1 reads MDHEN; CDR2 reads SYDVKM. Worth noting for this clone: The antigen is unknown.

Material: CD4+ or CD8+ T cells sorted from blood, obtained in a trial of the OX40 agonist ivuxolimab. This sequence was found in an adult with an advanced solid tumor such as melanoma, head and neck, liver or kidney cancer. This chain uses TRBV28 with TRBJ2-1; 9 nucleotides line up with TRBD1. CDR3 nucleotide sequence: TGTGCCAGCAGTTATCGACCGGGACAGGGTCGGGATGAGCAGTTCTTC. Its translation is CASSYRPGQGRDEQFF.